Following are 23 T cell receptor beta chains from one sample sequenced in a study of molecular identifiers for immune sequencing clone quantification. A single record per CDR3 protein comes from TCRdb applying MiXCR to the PCR reads. Altogether approximately 670,000 distinct CDR3 sequences are present, 20% being singletons, with the ten largest covering roughly 0.85%. The sequenced material came from naive CD8+ T cells from blood, with Jurkat cell RNA spiked in. Noted subset: FACS-sorted CD8+CD4-CCR7+CD45RA+ naive T cells. These receptors were taken from a human donor in good health. Some libraries in this study had Jurkat cell RNA spiked in.

The table lists this clonotype with many counts. The chain recombines TRBV20-1 with TRBJ2-3; TRBD2 agrees at 13 bases. V was clipped by 3 bases and J by 4 bases; unmatched bases: 7. CDR1 DFQATT and CDR2 SNEGSKA come from the germline V gene (reference sequence). The CDR3 spans 16 residues. The CDR3 region has the DNA TGCAGTGCTAGTCAACTAGCGGGAGGGCCACCAGATACGCAGTATTTT. It yields the protein CSASQLAGGPPDTQYF.

Notes on this clonotype: This could be a read error, since a much larger clone is one nucleotide away. V usage is TRBV29-1 and J usage is TRBJ1-1, with 10 positions matching TRBD1. This CDR3 has 15 residues. CDR1 and CDR2 (germline): SQVTM, ANQGSEA. CDR3 sequence (DNA): TGCAGCGCTGAAGATCTTGACAGGGGGCGTGTTGAAGCTTTCTTT. Amino acids: CSAEDLDRGRVEAFF.

In regard to this clonotype: A much larger clone is a single base away; this may be a read error. The chain uses TRBV28 and TRBJ2-7; D gene unclear. Germline values: CDR1 MDHEN, CDR2 SYDVKM. The CDR3 runs to 14 residues. DNA for the CDR3: TGTGCCAGCCTAAACCCTATTGGAGCCTACGGGCAGTACTTC. This translates into CASLNPIGAYGQYF.

V and J are TRBV19 and TRBJ2-7; 9 bases are shared with TRBD2. Looked up from germline, CDR1 is LNHDA and CDR2 is SQIVND (reference sequence). The ends lost 3 bases at V and 0 bases at J; junction bases unmatched: 6. The CDR3 contains 16 residues. The CDR3 DNA reads as TGTGCCAGTAGTATTGCTAGCGGGATCTTCTCCTACGAGCAGTACTTC. Its protein is CASSIASGIFSYEQYF.

A word on this clonotype: A junction end diverges from the germline sequence, so it may reflect a read error. V and J are TRBV28 and TRBJ2-1; D is uncertain. Germline assignment: CDR1 MDHEN and CDR2 SYDVKM. The CDR3 has 15 residues. CDR3 nucleotides: TGTGCCAGCATAGGTCGACCACCCACCTACAGTGAGCAGTTCTTC. Translating gives CASIGRPPTYSEQFF.

This clonotype was recorded at least ten times. The chain is built from TRBV20-1 and TRBJ2-3, with 11 nucleotides matching TRBD2. V shed 6 bases, J shed 2 bases, and the junction held 7 bases outside the gene matches. Germline values: CDR1 DFQATT, CDR2 SNEGSKA (reference sequence). The CDR3 has 15 residues. The CDR3 DNA sequence: TGCAGTGCCGAGATACTAGCGGGAGCCACAGATACGCAGTATTTT. Amino acid sequence: CSAEILAGATDTQYF.

This clonotype appeared many times. The V gene is TRBV20-1, the J gene TRBJ2-7; D not resolved. CDR1 is DFQATT and CDR2 is SNEGSKA in the germline V gene (reference sequence). Trimming pared 3 bases from V and 4 bases from J, leaving 16 bases between. The CDR3 runs to 14 residues. The CDR3 nucleotides read TGCAGTGCTAGCGGACGTCTAAGCCGATACGAGCAGTACTTC. It codes for CSASGRLSRYEQYF.

The chain joins TRBV11-2 to TRBJ2-1; the match to TRBD2 covers 11 bases. The CDR3 contains 15 residues. Germline assignment: CDR1 SGHAT and CDR2 FQNNGV. V was pared by 5 bases and J by 8 bases, with 8 bases of the junction left unmatched. In nucleotides, the CDR3 is TGTGCCAGCAGCCATACTAGCGGGAGTTTGGATGAGCAGTTCTTC. It encodes CASSHTSGSLDEQFF.

The chain couples TRBV4-3 to TRBJ2-7; 11 bases are a match to TRBD2. V shed 2 bases, J shed 0 bases, and the junction held 3 bases outside the gene matches. The germline V gene has CDR1 LGHNA and CDR2 YSLEER. The CDR3 spans 16 residues. The CDR3 is CASSQSSGRSSYEQYF. For the CDR3, the DNA is TGCGCCAGCAGCCAATCTAGCGGGAGGAGCTCCTACGAGCAGTACTTC.

At least ten counts were recorded for this clonotype. This sequence joins TRBV27 and TRBJ2-7; the match to TRBD1 covers 8 bases. V lost 6 bases and J lost 0; bases outside the gene matches: 7. Germline V gene lookup returns CDR1 MNHEY and CDR2 SMNVEV (reference sequence). This CDR3 comprises 15 residues. CDR3 loop: CASRLQGASSYEQYF. The CDR3 coding sequence is TGTGCCAGCAGGTTGCAGGGGGCAAGCTCCTACGAGCAGTACTTC.

The chain couples TRBV11-3 to TRBJ2-3; the D call may be TRBD1 or TRBD2 (5 bases each). The CDR3 is made up of 16 amino acids. Germline V gene lookup returns CDR1 SGHNT and CDR2 YENEEA. Trimming removed 2 bases from V and 5 bases from J, with 17 bases in between. CDR3 nucleotide sequence: TGTGCCAGCAGCTTAAGGGAGAAGGGGACGGGAGATACGCAGTATTTT. Amino acid sequence: CASSLREKGTGDTQYF.

This clonotype was picked up a small number of times. V is TRBV19 and J is TRBJ1-5; D might be TRBD1 (5 bases). The CDR3 covers 17 residues. Trimming took 4 bases from V and 2 from J, leaving 18 bases between them. Germline V gives CDR1 LNHDA, CDR2 SQIVND (reference sequence). CDR3: CASSNSRDGFGNQPQHF. The CDR3 DNA reads as TGTGCCAGTAGTAACAGCCGGGACGGCTTCGGCAATCAGCCCCAGCATTTT.

In its sample, this clonotype was seen a few times. This chain links TRBV6-5 with TRBJ2-5, with 10 nucleotides matching TRBD2. The CDR3 extends over 15 amino acids. Germline CDR1 is MNHEY and CDR2 is SVGAGI. Trimming at V came to 4 bases and at J to 4 bases, leaving 6 bases not matched to a gene. CDR3 sequence reads: CASSSQLAGGETQYF. The CDR3 coding sequence is TGTGCCAGCAGTTCCCAATTAGCGGGAGGAGAGACCCAGTACTTC.

Points on this clonotype: It is likely a read error, because the conserved phenylalanine at the end of the CDR3 is missing. The genes are TRBV7-2 and TRBJ2-2, with D unclear. This CDR3 spans 15 amino acids. Germline CDR1 reads SGHTA; CDR2 reads FQGNSA. Trimming took 1 base from V and 3 from J, leaving 9 bases between them. Here the CDR3 reads CASSLDVSYTGELFS. In nucleotides, the CDR3 is TGTGCCAGCAGCTTAGACGTCAGCTACACCGGGGAGCTGTTTTCT.

This clonotype was seen just once. A much larger clone lies one base from this, so it may be a read error. The CDR3 ends on some other residue instead of the conserved phenylalanine or tryptophan, so this is likely a read error. This chain links TRBV9 with TRBJ1-1; possibly TRBD1 for D (5 bases). Trimming stripped 3 bases from V and 2 bases from J, with 17 bases between. CDR1 and CDR2 (germline): SGDLS, YYNGEE. The CDR3 length is 16 residues. The CDR3 coding sequence is TGTGCCAGCAGCGGAGGGGCCCACGCAATTAACACTGAAGCTTTCTCT. This sequence encodes CASSGGAHAINTEAFS.

As to this clonotype: A read error may be the cause here, since a much bigger clone is one base away. J is TRBJ1-1 and V is TRBV4-3, with TRBD1 identical over 8 bases. Germline loops: CDR1 LGHNA, CDR2 YSLEER. The CDR3 length is 16 residues. V lost 4 bases to trimming and J lost 3 bases; unmatched junction nucleotides: 10. The CDR3 DNA is TGCGCCAGCAGCCGAGGCGAGGGACAGGCGGACACTGAAGCTTTCTTT. It encodes CASSRGEGQADTEAFF.

The sample holds many counts of this clonotype. The chain combines TRBV30 with TRBJ1-6, with TRBD1 identical over 10 bases. CDR3 length: 14 amino acids. Germline assignment: CDR1 GTSNPN and CDR2 SVGIG (reference sequence). Losses at the gene ends were 1 base for V and 8 bases for J; bases not matched to a gene: 2. The CDR3 DNA follows: TGTGCCTGGAGTGCCGGGACAGGGGATTCACCCCTCCACTTT. Amino acid sequence: CAWSAGTGDSPLHF.

Concerning this clonotype itself: A single base separates this from a much larger clone, so it may be a read error. The CDR3 end shows no conserved phenylalanine or tryptophan, and so a read error is likely. The chain links TRBV2 to TRBJ2-1, with D hard to call. CDR3 length: 11 residues. Trimming took off 5 bases at V and 6 bases at J, with 5 bases between the two ends. Germline V gene data show CDR1 as SNHLY and CDR2 as FYNNEI. The DNA of the CDR3 is TGTGCCAGCAGTTCGGCCAATGAGCAGTTCCTC. Its protein product is CASSSANEQFL.

V is TRBV19 and J is TRBJ2-7; 9 nucleotides align to TRBD1. The V and J ends lost 5 bases and 5 bases, in that order; junction bases with no gene match: 10. This CDR3 is 15 amino acids long. The germline CDR1 and CDR2 sequences are LNHDA and SQIVND (reference sequence). CDR3 protein: CASSLAPDRGNEQYF. In nucleotides, the CDR3 is TGTGCCAGTAGTCTTGCTCCGGACAGGGGTAACGAGCAGTACTTC.

The table lists this clonotype with a few counts. The rearrangement links TRBV5-6 to TRBJ2-1, with 7 nucleotides matching TRBD2. V lost 7 bases to trimming and J lost 5 bases; unmatched junction nucleotides: 9. This CDR3 has 14 amino acids. The germline CDR1 and CDR2 sequences are SGHDT and YYEEEE. CDR3 sequence: CASHLTSLNNEQFF. CDR3 bases: TGTGCCAGCCATCTGACTAGCCTGAACAATGAGCAGTTCTTC. Supplemented by reference TRBV5-6 and TRBJ2-1, the full variable domain reads DAGVTQSPTHLIKTRGQQVTLRCSPKSGHDTVSWYQQALGQGPQFIFQYYEEEERQRGNFPDRFSGHQFPNYSSELNVNALLLGDSALYLCASHLTSLNNEQFFGPGTRLTVL.

This clonotype was detected once. The junction departs from the called germline gene at one end, perhaps through a read error. The genes are TRBV19 and TRBJ1-1; tentatively, D is TRBD1 (6 bases). CDR1 LNHDA and CDR2 SQIVND come from the germline V gene (reference sequence). The CDR3 is 15 residues long. CDR3 in DNA: TGTGCCAGTAGTATTAACAGGGAAATGAACGCTGAAGCTTTCTTT. This translates into CASSINREMNAEAFF.

This sequence joins TRBV6-6 and TRBJ2-2; 8 bases fit TRBD2. The ends lost 6 bases at V and 14 bases at J; junction bases unmatched: 14. This CDR3 region has 14 residues. CDR1 and CDR2 from the germline V gene are MNHNY and SVGAGI (reference sequence). The CDR3 bases are TGTGCCAGCAGACCCCTAGCAGCGGGGGTGAAACTGTTTTTT. Translation gives CASRPLAAGVKLFF.

The sample holds a few counts of this clonotype. The rearrangement uses TRBV7-9 and TRBJ2-1; tentatively, D is TRBD1 (6 bases). V lost 5 bases and J lost 12, with 26 bases in between. Looked up from germline, CDR1 is SEHNR and CDR2 is FQNEAQ (reference sequence). The CDR3 runs 16 residues. The CDR3 DNA is TGTGCCAGCAGCAATACTACAGGGTCTCTCGGTATTGGGCAGTTCTTC. This translates into CASSNTTGSLGIGQFF.